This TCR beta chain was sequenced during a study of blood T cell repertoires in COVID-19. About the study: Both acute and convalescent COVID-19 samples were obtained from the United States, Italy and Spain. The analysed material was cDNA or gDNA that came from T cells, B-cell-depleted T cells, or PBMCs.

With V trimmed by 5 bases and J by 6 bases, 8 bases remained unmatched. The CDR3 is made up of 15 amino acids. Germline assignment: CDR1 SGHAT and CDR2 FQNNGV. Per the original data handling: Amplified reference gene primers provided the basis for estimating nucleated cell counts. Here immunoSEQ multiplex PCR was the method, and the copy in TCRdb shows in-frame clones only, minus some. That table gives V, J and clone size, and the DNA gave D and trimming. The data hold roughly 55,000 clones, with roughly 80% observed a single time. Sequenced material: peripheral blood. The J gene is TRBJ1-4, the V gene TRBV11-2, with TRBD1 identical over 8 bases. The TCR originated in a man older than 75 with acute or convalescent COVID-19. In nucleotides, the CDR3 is TGTGCCAGCAGCAAAGGGGGGACAGGTTATGAAAAACTGTTTTTT. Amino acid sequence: CASSKGGTGYEKLFF.